This note documents a single T cell receptor beta chain sequence. Its antigen is unknown. This specimen belongs to a study of shared clonotypes between healthy human individuals. CD45RO-negative cells were positively selected for CCR7, leaving out terminally differentiated effector memory CD45RA+ cells. Donors included only healthy HIV-negative adults lacking recent acute infections or vaccinations. Assay runs were performed at deep level. Replicate PCRs run on sorted subsets employed about 220 ng DNA, around 31,000 T cell genomes. Generated by immunoSEQ multiplex PCR, the TCRdb table keeps only in-frame clones and is missing some. Seen here are hundreds of thousands of clones, approximately 96% observed once, and the top ten hold approximately 0.1%. Overall study results and limits: Of the naive CD4 clonotypes, around 5.2% were shared across a handful of donors.

CDR3 length equals 13 residues. V gave up 3 bases and J gave up 5 bases, with 9 bases separating them. CDR1 and CDR2 from the germline V gene are MNHEY and SMNVEV (reference sequence). The chain carries TRBV27 and TRBJ2-3; unclear D gene. This TCR came from a woman aged 25 to 45 in good health. Sequencing was done on a sample of naive CD8+ T cells sorted from blood. The CDR3 DNA reads as TGTGCCAGCAGTTTTTTTGGGGTAGATACGCAGTATTTT. It is translated as CASSFFGVDTQYF.